A single sample gave rise to the 27 T cell receptor beta chains below, sequenced in a study of blood T cells in healthy people across ages. With a J-beta primer mix and a sample-barcoded 5' primer, a second PCR ran roughly 7 to 11 cycles. Each CDR3 protein gets one entry after TCRdb re-called the 5' RACE reads with MiXCR. This table has approximately 780,000 distinct CDR3 sequences, around 24% appearing once. The same sample was also studied in work on T cells of mothers and their children.

The sample comprised blood. The receptors shown here come from a boy between 10 and 17 years old in good health.

This chain connects TRBV5-1 to TRBJ2-5; 10 bases are a match to TRBD1. Germline-derived CDR1 and CDR2 are SGHRS and YFSETQ. The CDR3 totals 15 residues. The trim removed 4 bases at V and 5 bases at J, leaving 8 bases unmatched. The CDR3 sequence: CASSQQTGGMETQYF. CDR3 bases: TGCGCCAGCAGCCAGCAGACAGGGGGCATGGAGACCCAGTACTTC.

The J gene is TRBJ1-4, the V gene TRBV7-9, with D possibly matching TRBD1 (6 bases). Germline V gene sequence: CDR1 SEHNR, CDR2 FQNEAQ (reference sequence). Trimming removed 2 bases from V and 13 bases from J, with 17 bases in between. The CDR3 sequence is 14 residues long. CDR3 region: CASSLTQGQDRLFF. The CDR3 region has the DNA TGTGCCAGCAGCTTAACGCAGGGGCAGGATCGACTGTTTTTT.

In its sample, this clonotype was seen a few times. This chain joins TRBV19 and TRBJ1-1; a weak D match, TRBD1 (5 bases). Between the trimmed V and J ends, which lost 5 bases and 1 base, there was a span of 11 bases. Germline lookup yields CDR1 LNHDA and CDR2 SQIVND (reference sequence). The CDR3 loop spans 14 amino acids. The CDR3 DNA is TGTGCCAGTAGTCCTTTACAGGAGAACACTGAAGCTTTCTTT. It encodes CASSPLQENTEAFF.

This chain connects TRBV5-1 to TRBJ2-5; D is ambiguous. V lost 1 base and J lost 5, with 15 bases in between. The CDR3 covers 15 residues. From germline, CDR1 is SGHRS and CDR2 YFSETQ. CDR3 loop: CASSLPAEWRETQYF. The CDR3 DNA is TGCGCCAGCAGCTTGCCGGCAGAGTGGCGGGAGACCCAGTACTTC.

The chain links TRBV24-1 to TRBJ1-1; 9 bases match TRBD1. V was pared by 4 bases and J by 11 bases, with 4 bases of the junction left unmatched. Germline CDR1 and CDR2: KGHDR and SFDVKD. The CDR3 is made up of 12 amino acids. DNA for the CDR3: TGTGCCACCAGTGAAGGGACAGGGCAGGCTTTCTTT. This encodes CATSEGTGQAFF.

The genes are TRBV28 and TRBJ2-7; D unclear. CDR1 is MDHEN, CDR2 SYDVKM, per germline. The CDR3 has 16 residues. Trimming shortened V by 3 bases and J by 3 bases, and 18 bases separated the two germline ends. The chain's CDR3 is CASSLLGGVRVYEQYF. The CDR3 DNA follows: TGTGCCAGCAGTTTGCTGGGTGGGGTAAGGGTCTACGAGCAGTACTTC.

This clonotype was seen more than once but under ten times. The chain recombines TRBV2 with TRBJ1-5, with D uncertain. Trimming cost V 3 bases and J 1 base, with 10 bases left between them. There are 15 residues in the CDR3. In germline, CDR1 is SNHLY, CDR2 FYNNEI. DNA of the CDR3: TGTGCCAGCAGTGAGACATATCCCAGCAATCAGCCCCAGCATTTT. It specifies CASSETYPSNQPQHF.

V and J are TRBV29-1 and TRBJ1-1; D remains ambiguous. This CDR3 region has 11 residues. Germline V CDR1 and CDR2: SQVTM, ANQGSEA. V was shortened by 7 bases and J by 4 bases, with 10 bases between the two germline ends. CDR3 residues: CSGRHGTEAFF. Written as DNA, the CDR3 is TGCAGCGGGCGACATGGCACTGAAGCTTTCTTT.

The V gene is TRBV11-2, the J gene TRBJ1-4; tentative D call: TRBD1 (6 bases). Trimming stripped 4 bases from V and 6 bases from J, with 18 bases between. CDR3 size: 16 residues. Germline V gene data show CDR1 as SGHAT and CDR2 as FQNNGV. CDR3: CASSSLMGHRHEKLFF. CDR3 sequence (DNA): TGTGCCAGCAGCTCCTTAATGGGACACAGACATGAAAAACTGTTTTTT.

Only a few counts were recorded for this clonotype. The chain combines TRBV3-1 with TRBJ2-1; no reliable D call. Trimming removed 0 bases from V and 2 bases from J, with 2 bases in between. This CDR3 has 13 amino acids. Germline CDR1 is LGHDT and CDR2 is YNNKEL (reference sequence). The CDR3 loop is CASSQDPYNEQFF. The CDR3 coding sequence is TGTGCCAGCAGCCAAGATCCCTACAATGAGCAGTTCTTC.

The chain recombines TRBV3-1 with TRBJ1-1; D might be TRBD1 (5 bases). This CDR3 region has 16 residues. In germline, CDR1 is LGHDT, CDR2 YNNKEL (reference sequence). Trimming stripped 0 bases from V and 3 bases from J, with 14 bases between. This CDR3 reads CASSQEYRGWDTEAFF. The CDR3 DNA reads as TGTGCCAGCAGCCAAGAATATCGGGGGTGGGACACTGAAGCTTTCTTT.

The gene calls are TRBV10-3 and TRBJ1-5; possibly TRBD1 for D (6 bases). V dropped 10 bases and J dropped 2 bases, with 15 bases sitting between them. In germline, CDR1 is ENHRY, CDR2 SYGVKD. The CDR3 covers 14 residues. CDR3 DNA sequence: TGTGCCAGCACAGGGAATTCTGGCAATCAGCCCCAGCATTTT. It yields the protein CASTGNSGNQPQHF.

CDR3 bases: TGTGCCACCGCGGGACCTAATCAGCCCCAGCATTTT. As protein: CATAGPNQPQHF. The rearrangement links TRBV10-3 to TRBJ1-5, with D possibly TRBD1 on 5 matching bases. V gave up 10 bases and J gave up 4 bases, with 11 bases separating them. The V gene's germline CDR1 is ENHRY and CDR2 SYGVKD. The length of the CDR3 is 12 residues.

This clonotype has more than one count but fewer than ten. The chain links TRBV10-3 to TRBJ2-5; the match to TRBD1 covers 12 bases. There are 16 residues in the CDR3. With 4 bases clipped from V and 5 bases from J, the junction kept 8 bases outside the gene matches. Germline CDR1 ENHRY, CDR2 SYGVKD. The CDR3 DNA reads as TGTGCCATCAGTGGGGACAGGGGGCAGGGTACGGAGACCCAGTACTTC. This sequence encodes CAISGDRGQGTETQYF.

In this sample, this clonotype turned up a few times. V and J are TRBV25-1 and TRBJ1-1; TRBD1 agrees at 7 bases. The ends lost 4 bases at V and 12 bases at J; junction bases unmatched: 8. The germline CDR1 and CDR2 sequences are MGHDK and SYGVNS. CDR3 length equals 12 residues. In nucleotides, the CDR3 is TGTGCCAGCAGTGTGACAGGGAAAGGGTCTTTCTTT. Protein: CASSVTGKGSFF.

This clonotype has ten or more counts. The chain combines TRBV7-6 with TRBJ1-4; D remains unclear. The V and J ends lost 0 bases and 8 bases respectively, with 7 bases between them. The CDR3 contains 13 residues. CDR1 and CDR2 (germline): SGHVS, FNYEAQ. The CDR3 DNA follows: TGTGCCAGCAGCTTAGCGGGCGAGGAAAAACTGTTTTTT. Residues: CASSLAGEEKLFF.

V usage is TRBV20-1 and J usage is TRBJ1-2, with TRBD1 matching over 9 bases. The CDR3 covers 13 residues. The germline V gene has CDR1 DFQATT and CDR2 SNEGSKA (reference sequence). V shed 3 bases and J 6 bases; nucleotides not matched to a gene: 5. In nucleotides, the CDR3 is TGCAGTGCTAGCGGACAGGGGATCGATGGCTACACCTTC. Translated, it gives CSASGQGIDGYTF.

The chain couples TRBV7-2 to TRBJ2-6; weak D call: TRBD1 (5 bases). Per the germline V gene, CDR1 is SGHTA and CDR2 is FQGNSA. V dropped 6 bases and J dropped 3 bases, with 12 bases sitting between them. This CDR3 is built from 15 residues. The CDR3 coding sequence is TGTGCCAGCAGATTACAGGTAGTTGGGGCCAACGTCCTGACTTTC. Its protein is CASRLQVVGANVLTF.

This clonotype was found a few times. The V call is TRBV15, the J call TRBJ2-5; 7 bases fit TRBD2. The DNA end lines up better with TRBJ2-1; the J call may be wrong. The CDR3 has 17 amino acids. Looked up from germline, CDR1 is LNHNV and CDR2 is YYDKDF (reference sequence). CDR3 nucleotides: TGTGCCACTGGGTCTGACCGCTCCCGGGACTACTACAATGAGCAGTTCTTC. This gives the protein CATGSDRSRDYYNEQFF.

A few counts support this clonotype. V gene TRBV2 combines with J gene TRBJ2-5; 9 bases are shared with TRBD2. CDR1 SNHLY and CDR2 FYNNEI come from the germline V gene. The CDR3 loop spans 16 amino acids. Trimming cost V 4 bases and J 5 bases; bases outside gene matches: 11. The DNA for the CDR3 is TGTGCCAGCAGTGTTGAGCGCGGGGGGGCCAGCGAGACCCAGTACTTC. This sequence encodes CASSVERGGASETQYF.

This clonotype came up once. The chain employs TRBV5-1 and TRBJ2-1, with 9 bases lining up with TRBD1. The CDR3 contains 17 residues. The V gene's germline CDR1 is SGHRS and CDR2 YFSETQ. V trimming: 6 bases; J trimming: 5 bases; junction bases outside the gene matches: 15. The CDR3 DNA follows: TGCGCCAGCAACCCTGCAAATACAGGGGGCTGGAACAATGAGCAGTTCTTC. It is translated as CASNPANTGGWNNEQFF.

This rearrangement joins TRBV4-1 to TRBJ2-1; 7 bases fit TRBD1. The CDR3 has 15 residues. V dropped 2 bases and J dropped 4; count of bases not matched to a gene: 5. Germline V lookup: CDR1 MGHRA, CDR2 YSYEKL. This CDR3 is CASSQKGTDYNEQFF. In nucleotides, the CDR3 is TGCGCCAGCAGCCAAAAAGGGACAGATTACAATGAGCAGTTCTTC.

V gene TRBV5-1 combines with J gene TRBJ1-3; D is undetermined. The germline CDR1 and CDR2 sequences are SGHRS and YFSETQ. This CDR3 has 17 amino acids. V was cut by 0 bases and J by 1 base, with 14 bases left in between. CDR3: CASSLERAGSSGNTIYF. The CDR3 bases are TGCGCCAGCAGCTTGGAAAGGGCTGGAAGTTCTGGAAACACCATATATTTT.

CDR3 in amino acids: CASSFVPGVGYGYTF. The CDR3 DNA follows: TGTGCCAGCAGCTTTGTTCCAGGGGTGGGCTATGGCTACACCTTC. The rearrangement uses TRBV7-9 and TRBJ1-2; weak D call: TRBD1 (6 bases). Germline V gene data show CDR1 as SEHNR and CDR2 as FQNEAQ (reference sequence). V dropped 3 bases and J dropped 4 bases, with 15 bases sitting between them. The CDR3 loop spans 15 amino acids. Full variable domain (missing parts from reference TRBV7-9 and TRBJ1-2): DTGVSQNPRHKITKRGQNVTFRCDPISEHNRLYWYRQTLGQGPEFLTYFQNEAQLEKSRLLSDRFSAERPKGSFSTLEIQRTEQGDSAMYLCASSFVPGVGYGYTFGSGTRLTVV.

This clonotype appeared a single time. The chain links TRBV6-1 to TRBJ1-2; D not resolved. Germline lookup yields CDR1 MNHNS and CDR2 SASEGT. With 4 bases removed from V and 4 bases from J, the gap between germline ends came to 16 bases. CDR3 size: 15 residues. In nucleotides, the CDR3 is TGTGCCAGCAGTGGCTCTAGGCGGCGAGCCTATGGCTACACCTTC. Residues: CASSGSRRRAYGYTF.

This clonotype was counted between two and nine times. The chain uses TRBV11-2 and TRBJ2-6, with D unresolved. The CDR3 is 19 residues long. V lost 0 bases, J lost 0 bases, and 15 bases lay in between. Germline-derived CDR1 and CDR2 are SGHAT and FQNNGV. In DNA form, the CDR3 reads TGTGCCAGCAGCTTAGATCTCGAGCCGACAAACTCTGGGGCCAACGTCCTGACTTTC. Its protein is CASSLDLEPTNSGANVLTF.

This clonotype appeared a few times. The chain joins TRBV14 to TRBJ1-4; TRBD1 matches at 10 bases. V dropped 5 bases and J dropped 6; count of bases not matched to a gene: 0. The CDR3 consists of 13 residues. Germline V gives CDR1 SGHDN, CDR2 FVKESK. This CDR3 reads CASSGTGDEKLFF. CDR3 DNA: TGTGCCAGCAGCGGGACAGGGGATGAAAAACTGTTTTTT. Using reference TRBV14 and TRBJ1-4 for the parts outside the CDR3, the full variable domain is EAGVTQFPSHSVIEKGQTVTLRCDPISGHDNLYWYRRVMGKEIKFLLHFVKESKQDESGMPNNRFLAERTGGTYSTLKVQPAELEDSGVYFCASSGTGDEKLFFGSGTQLSVL.